This T cell receptor (beta chain) emerged from a study of T cell responses to AZD1222 COVID-19 vaccine. The study's findings and limits: A mostly white British donor set with more females was recruited, and clonal diversity was possibly underestimated.

Data came from immunoSEQ multiplex PCR; TCRdb stores just in-frame clones and leaves some out. The sample lists some 110,000 clones; around 88% were seen once. With respect to this clone: The antigen is not known.

The CDR3 runs to 16 residues. This receptor was taken from an adult in good health. Sequenced material: peripheral blood, taken on day 0 of AZD1222 vaccination. The rearrangement joins TRBV21-1 to TRBJ1-6; TRBD1, the table's D call, was not compared with the DNA. TRBV21-1 is assigned pseudogene status. CDR3 nucleotides: TGTGCCACCGATAAACAGGGGGCGTATATCCAGTCACCCCTCCACTTT. Encoded protein: CATDKQGAYIQSPLHF.